Below are 8 T cell receptor beta chains sequenced from a single sample in a study of cytomegalovirus exposure and HLA in healthy donors. TCRdb keeps only in-frame clones here, not all; method: immunoSEQ multiplex PCR. The table has tens of thousands of clones, about 93% seen once. Sequenced: PBMCs. The receptors were gathered from a woman aged 18-29 years in good health and CMV-seronegative.

The rearrangement joins TRBV7-8 to TRBJ1-6; 9 bases are shared with TRBD1. Germline CDR1 is SGHVS and CDR2 is FQNEAQ. After removal of 2 bases from V and 10 bases from J, the junction contained 21 bases not matched to a gene. The CDR3 runs to 20 residues. DNA of the CDR3: TGTGCCAGCAGCTTACTCGGGCACGCCATTTCGACAGGGGGAGGCTCACCCCTCCACTTT. Encoded protein: CASSLLGHAISTGGGSPLHF.

The gene calls are TRBV7-2 and TRBJ1-1; D might be TRBD1 (5 bases). In germline, CDR1 is SGHTA, CDR2 FQGNSA. CDR3 length: 14 residues. V gave up 7 bases and J gave up 5 bases, with 17 bases separating them. CDR3: CASTRVGRATEAFF. For the CDR3, the DNA is TGTGCCAGCACCCGGGTGGGCAGGGCTACTGAAGCTTTCTTT.

The chain carries TRBV27 and TRBJ1-6; 7 positions agree with TRBD1. The V gene end was trimmed by 6 bases and the J gene end by 8 bases; junction bases not matched to a gene: 13. CDR1 and CDR2 from the germline V gene are MNHEY and SMNVEV (reference sequence). The CDR3 has 16 amino acids. This chain's CDR3 is CASSSFQGGSDSPLHF. The CDR3 nucleotides are TGTGCCAGCAGCTCCTTTCAGGGGGGCTCGGATTCACCCCTCCACTTT.

This clone came up once. V gene TRBV7-8 combines with J gene TRBJ1-2; maybe TRBD1 (5 bases). Germline-derived CDR1 and CDR2 are SGHVS and FQNEAQ. V was cut by 5 bases and J by 0 bases, with 13 bases left in between. CDR3 length: 15 residues. Here the CDR3 reads CASSPGGVANYGYTF. CDR3 sequence (DNA): TGTGCCAGCAGCCCCGGGGGGGTTGCTAACTATGGCTACACCTTC. Drawing the rest from reference TRBV7-8 and TRBJ1-2, the complete variable domain is GAGVSQSPRYKVAKRGQDVALRCDPISGHVSLFWYQQALGQGPEFLTYFQNEAQLDKSGLPSDRFFAERPEGSVSTLKIQRTQQEDSAVYLCASSPGGVANYGYTFGSGTRLTVV.

The chain employs TRBV2 and TRBJ2-3; 8 nucleotides agree with TRBD1. This CDR3 is built from 14 residues. In germline, CDR1 is SNHLY, CDR2 FYNNEI. V lost 6 bases, J lost 4 bases, and 6 bases stayed unmatched. This CDR3 is CASRETGVADTQYF. CDR3 DNA: TGTGCCAGCAGGGAGACAGGGGTCGCAGATACGCAGTATTTT.

The chain uses TRBV27 and TRBJ1-1; no reliable D call. Germline CDR1 and CDR2: MNHEY and SMNVEV (reference sequence). Trimming took off 2 bases at V and 1 base at J, with 5 bases between the two ends. The CDR3 is made up of 13 amino acids. In DNA, the CDR3 is TGTGCCAGCAGTTTAGGGCAGAACACTGAAGCTTTCTTT. Translation: CASSLGQNTEAFF.

The J gene is TRBJ2-5, the V gene TRBV9; TRBD1 matches at 7 bases. V gave up 3 bases and J gave up 2 bases; unmatched junction bases: 4. CDR1 and CDR2 from the germline V gene are SGDLS and YYNGEE. This CDR3 has 14 residues. The DNA of the CDR3 is TGTGCCAGCAGCGCCGGGACAGAACAAGAGACCCAGTACTTC. Its translation is CASSAGTEQETQYF.

This chain joins TRBV7-6 and TRBJ1-5; a possible D gene is TRBD1 (6 bases). With 10 bases removed from V and 3 bases from J, the gap between germline ends came to 13 bases. The germline gives CDR1 SGHVS, CDR2 FNYEAQ. CDR3 size: 13 residues. The chain's CDR3 is CATGGGPNQPQHF. The CDR3 region has the DNA TGTGCCACCGGCGGGGGGCCCAATCAGCCCCAGCATTTT.